These 4 T cell receptor beta chains share one sample of origin, sequenced in a study of identical twins. TCRdb fed the 5' RACE reads into MiXCR, producing one record per CDR3 protein. The table shows some 500,000 distinct CDR3 sequences, with roughly an eighth occurring only once. The sample was also linked to a second study, of yellow fever vaccine responses in identical twins.

The source material was CD4+ T cells sorted from blood. Source of these receptors: a woman between 18 and 29 years old in good health.

The chain links TRBV11-2 to TRBJ2-7; D may be TRBD2 (6 bases). Germline-derived CDR1 and CDR2 are SGHAT and FQNNGV. The CDR3 has 14 residues. V was clipped by 5 bases and J by 3 bases, with 14 bases between them. The CDR3 loop reads CASSRGHSGYEQYF. DNA of the CDR3: TGTGCCAGCAGCCGAGGTCATAGCGGCTACGAGCAGTACTTC.

This chain connects TRBV28 to TRBJ1-2, with D possibly being TRBD1 (5 bases). CDR1 and CDR2 from the germline V gene are MDHEN and SYDVKM. This CDR3 is 13 amino acids long. V was pared by 5 bases and J by 8 bases, with 15 bases between. The CDR3 reads CASSLGGSPGYTF. CDR3 DNA: TGTGCCAGCAGTCTCGGGGGTAGTCCGGGCTACACCTTC.

Only a few counts were recorded for this clonotype. This rearrangement joins TRBV5-1 to TRBJ2-7, with D uncertain. Germline V lookup: CDR1 SGHRS, CDR2 YFSETQ. With 1 base removed from V and 5 bases from J, the gap between germline ends came to 10 bases. The CDR3 runs 13 residues. This chain's CDR3 is CASSLLSGNEQYF. The CDR3 DNA reads TGCGCCAGCAGCTTGTTGTCGGGCAACGAGCAGTACTTC.

The V call is TRBV7-8, the J call TRBJ2-1; 10 positions match TRBD1. Germline V lookup: CDR1 SGHVS, CDR2 FQNEAQ. CDR3 length equals 18 residues. V shed 5 bases, J shed 0 bases, and the junction held 10 bases outside the gene matches. DNA of the CDR3: TGTGCCAGCAGCACCGGGACAGGGGTCCATATCTCCTACAATGAGCAGTTCTTC. As protein: CASSTGTGVHISYNEQFF.